The sequence of this T cell receptor (beta chain) was determined in a study of Graves' ophthalmopathy and Graves' hyperthyroidism. Study-level information: Researchers obtained peripheral blood at initial diagnosis, before any treatment had begun.

Germline loops: CDR1 SEHNR, CDR2 FQNEAQ (reference sequence). V was clipped by 4 bases and J by 12 bases; unmatched bases: 11. The CDR3 is 13 amino acids. RNA transcripts yielded amplified TCR beta CDR3 regions. The first-round RT-PCR employed HTBI primers together with the Qiagen OneStep RT-PCR kit. A multiplex PCR was then performed as the second round. Via MiXCR, TCRdb re-called the multiplex PCR reads, giving one row per CDR3 protein. The sample has approximately 700,000 distinct CDR3 sequences; 35% to 50% are singletons. Ophthalmopathy donors' eye disease showed moderate-to-severe activity, CAS of at least 3, NOSPECS of at least 4 and duration under 3 months. Other autoimmune diseases, uncontrolled infections, pregnancy or lactation excluded patients from enrollment.

The receptor comes from an adult man with Graves' ophthalmopathy. The material sequenced was peripheral blood. The genes are TRBV7-9 and TRBJ1-1, with TRBD1 identical over 7 bases. For the CDR3, the DNA is TGTGCCAGCAGCTCCCCGACAGGGATAAAGACTTTCTTT. It specifies CASSSPTGIKTFF.